This TCR beta chain was recovered during a study of cytomegalovirus exposure and HLA in healthy donors. About this clone: Antigen specificity is unknown.

Findings and limits, study-wide: In a later analysis, TCR beta V- and J-gene trimming showed a link to a missense DCLRE1C variant. A list of 150 or so TCR beta chains associated with cytomegalovirus was given. In an earlier analysis, in fewer than 700 donors, most V segments appeared productive either ~90% or ~30% of the time. At a 0.05 false discovery rate, a later analysis found 16,951 TCR beta sequences to be associated with HLA alleles.

Vbeta (60) and Jbeta (13) primers were used in the PCR. Clones were read by immunoSEQ multiplex PCR, and TCRdb kept only the in-frame ones, dropping some. Of 35,000 or so clones listed, roughly four fifths were seen once; the top ten hold about 9.3%. CDR3 length equals 15 residues. Germline V gene sequence: CDR1 MGHRA, CDR2 YSYEKL. With 1 base clipped from V and 11 bases from J, the junction kept 7 bases outside the gene matches. This chain uses TRBV4-1 with TRBJ1-6; 8 nucleotides align to TRBD1. Sequences were obtained from PBMCs. The TCR comes from a woman in her thirties or forties in good health and CMV-seronegative. CDR3 nucleotide sequence: TGCGCCAGCAGCCAAGTAGTCGACAGGGGCACACCCCTCCACTTT. This gives the protein CASSQVVDRGTPLHF.